One and the same sample provided the 27 T cell receptor beta chains below, sequenced in a study of regulatory T cells in long-lasting Graves disease. Time point: newly diagnosed GD, antithyroid drugs for less than 3 months. After RNA was extracted from PBMCs, the TCR library was made from it. Arm-PCR of CDR3 regions and iRepertoire HTBI primers were the basis on which TCR beta libraries were built. TCRdb ran MiXCR on the multiplex PCR reads and lists one entry per CDR3 protein. The sample yields a few hundred thousand distinct CDR3 sequences, over 9.5% seen once. This sample was shared with a second study, whose subject was T cells in Graves' hyperthyroidism and ophthalmopathy.

The material sequenced was peripheral blood mononuclear cells (PBMCs), taken at new diagnosis, from a patient treated with antithyroid drugs. The receptor source for this set is a woman between 18 and 30 years old with Graves disease.

The sample holds many counts of this clonotype. This sequence joins TRBV27 and TRBJ1-2; 7 bases are shared with TRBD1. V was clipped by 0 bases and J by 3 bases; unmatched bases: 1. The germline V gene has CDR1 MNHEY and CDR2 SMNVEV (reference sequence). The CDR3 length is 14 residues. CDR3 sequence: CASSLSGGHYGYTF. For the CDR3, the DNA is TGTGCCAGCAGTTTATCAGGGGGCCACTATGGCTACACCTTC.

The CDR3 region is CAIRKLWTSGSSGELFF. The CDR3 DNA sequence: TGTGCCATCAGAAAGCTTTGGACTAGCGGGAGTTCTGGGGAGCTGTTTTTT. The gene calls are TRBV10-3 and TRBJ2-2, with 13 positions matching TRBD2. The CDR3 runs to 17 residues. Germline trimming cut 6 bases from V and 8 bases from J; bases unmatched to any gene: 12. CDR1 is ENHRY, CDR2 SYGVKD, per germline.

This clonotype was counted a few times. V gene TRBV7-2 combines with J gene TRBJ1-2, with TRBD1 matching over 9 bases. From germline, CDR1 is SGHTA and CDR2 FQGNSA. V lost 4 bases and J lost 7; bases outside the gene matches: 4. CDR3 length: 13 amino acids. The DNA of the CDR3 is TGTGCCAGCAGCTCAGCGACAGGGGGTGGCTACACCTTC. As protein: CASSSATGGGYTF.

In this sample, this clonotype turned up many times. This chain uses TRBV7-8 with TRBJ2-2; 8 positions agree with TRBD1. The germline V gene has CDR1 SGHVS and CDR2 FQNEAQ. The CDR3 is 13 amino acids. V lost 7 bases to trimming and J lost 7 bases; unmatched junction nucleotides: 5. The CDR3 is CASMDRVFGELFF. In nucleotides, the CDR3 is TGTGCCAGCATGGACAGGGTGTTCGGGGAGCTGTTTTTT.

J is TRBJ1-1 and V is TRBV19; D is unclear. The CDR3 is 14 amino acids. V was shortened by 1 base and J by 1 base, with 7 bases between the two germline ends. Per germline, CDR1 LNHDA and CDR2 SQIVND (reference sequence). CDR3 sequence: CASSIGLSNTEAFF. The CDR3 nucleotides read TGTGCCAGTAGTATAGGACTTTCGAACACTGAAGCTTTCTTT.

This clonotype was detected many times. The gene calls are TRBV14 and TRBJ1-6; D unresolved. Germline CDR1 and CDR2: SGHDN and FVKESK. CDR3 length: 11 residues. V dropped 1 base and J dropped 10 bases, with 2 bases sitting between them. The CDR3 DNA is TGTGCCAGCAGCCAAGCCTCACCCCTCCACTTT. This encodes CASSQASPLHF.

J is TRBJ1-2 and V is TRBV3-1, with TRBD1 matching 7 bases. The CDR3 totals 12 residues. Germline lookup yields CDR1 LGHDT and CDR2 YNNKEL (reference sequence). The trim removed 5 bases at V and 6 bases at J, leaving 3 bases unmatched. The CDR3: CASSVQGDGYTF. CDR3 nucleotides: TGTGCCAGCAGCGTCCAGGGGGATGGCTACACCTTC.

The rearrangement uses TRBV7-9 and TRBJ1-1; D perhaps matches TRBD1 (5 bases). Germline V gives CDR1 SEHNR, CDR2 FQNEAQ (reference sequence). This CDR3 is 15 amino acids long. With 5 bases removed from V and 0 bases from J, the gap between germline ends came to 13 bases. The CDR3 DNA is TGTGCCAGCAGCCCAACGGGACTTCTGAACACTGAAGCTTTCTTT. Translation: CASSPTGLLNTEAFF.

The sample holds a few counts of this clonotype. The chain joins TRBV7-9 to TRBJ2-7, with 9 bases that match TRBD1. V lost 6 bases and J lost 5; bases outside the gene matches: 8. Germline values: CDR1 SEHNR, CDR2 FQNEAQ (reference sequence). The CDR3 runs to 14 residues. The DNA for the CDR3 is TGTGCCAGCAGGCCCACCGGGACAGGGCACGAGCAGTACTTC. Translation: CASRPTGTGHEQYF.

This clonotype was observed many times. The chain couples TRBV20-1 to TRBJ2-1; D call uncertain. The germline CDR1 and CDR2 sequences are DFQATT and SNEGSKA (reference sequence). The germline V and J ends were trimmed by 3 bases and 3 bases, with 12 bases remaining between them. This CDR3 has 14 amino acids. CDR3 sequence (DNA): TGCAGTGCTAGTAGGTGGAAACTCTACAATGAGCAGTTCTTC. This codes for CSASRWKLYNEQFF.

J is TRBJ2-1 and V is TRBV11-2; 15 bases match TRBD2. The CDR3 sequence is 17 residues long. J lost 9 bases, V lost 5 bases, and 11 bases had no gene match. Germline CDR1 reads SGHAT; CDR2 reads FQNNGV. The CDR3 is CASSPKEGLAGGIEQFF. The CDR3 bases are TGTGCCAGCAGCCCGAAGGAAGGACTAGCGGGAGGGATTGAGCAGTTCTTC.

The sample holds many counts of this clonotype. The rearrangement links TRBV28 to TRBJ2-1; a possible D gene is TRBD2 (5 bases). Between the trimmed V and J ends, which lost 0 bases and 9 bases, there was a span of 18 bases. The CDR3 totals 16 residues. Germline V gene data show CDR1 as MDHEN and CDR2 as SYDVKM. DNA of the CDR3: TGTGCCAGCAGTTTATGGGAAAAGGGAGTAGAACGTGAGCAGTTCTTC. It codes for CASSLWEKGVEREQFF.

This clonotype was seen many times. The CDR3 DNA is TGTGCCAGCAGCCCGGGACAGGTCTCACCAGATACGCAGTATTTT. Protein product: CASSPGQVSPDTQYF. V is TRBV6-1 and J is TRBJ2-3; the match to TRBD1 covers 8 bases. Germline CDR1 reads MNHNS; CDR2 reads SASEGT. The CDR3 consists of 15 residues. V lost 6 bases and J lost 4; bases outside the gene matches: 9.

This clonotype was detected once. Just one base apart from a much larger clone, this may be a read error. The V and J genes are TRBV3-1 and TRBJ2-5, with 13 bases lining up with TRBD2. Germline lookup yields CDR1 LGHDT and CDR2 YNNKEL (reference sequence). The CDR3 covers 17 residues. In DNA form, the CDR3 reads TGTGCCAACAGCCAAGGGGACGCGGGACTAGCGGGAAAGACCCAGTACTTC. Translated: CANSQGDAGLAGKTQYF.

This clonotype was counted ten times or more. The chain has TRBV20-1 and TRBJ2-1, with 9 bases identical to TRBD2. The CDR3 runs 15 residues. Germline V gene data show CDR1 as DFQATT and CDR2 as SNEGSKA (reference sequence). The V segment lost 1 base and the J segment 3 bases; nucleotides outside the gene matches: 4. The CDR3, as DNA: TGCAGTGCTAGAGTAGCGGGGGACCTCTACAATGAGCAGTTCTTC. Protein product: CSARVAGDLYNEQFF.

This clonotype showed up just a few times. The CDR3 DNA reads TGTGCCAGCAGCCCCCGAGGCAGCACTTTGAACACTGAAGCTTTCTTT. Translating it yields CASSPRGSTLNTEAFF. V is TRBV7-9 and J is TRBJ1-1; D gene unclear. The V end lost 5 bases, the J end lost 0 bases, and 16 bases lay between the germline ends. The CDR3 is 16 residues long. Per the germline V gene, CDR1 is SEHNR and CDR2 is FQNEAQ (reference sequence).

This clonotype was seen repeatedly, ten times or more. This chain joins TRBV18 and TRBJ1-3; D remains ambiguous. The CDR3 totals 13 residues. The germline V gene encodes CDR1 KGHSH and CDR2 LQKENI. The V and J ends lost 8 bases and 0 bases respectively, with 8 bases between them. CDR3: CASRRSSGNTIYF. In DNA, the CDR3 is TGTGCCAGCCGACGCAGCTCTGGAAACACCATATATTTT. Variable domain in full (rest from reference TRBV18 and TRBJ1-3): NAGVMQNPRHLVRRRGQEARLRCSPMKGHSHVYWYRQLPEEGLKFMVYLQKENIIDESGMPKERFSAEFPKEGPSILRIQQVVRGDSAAYFCASRRSSGNTIYFGEGSWLTVV.

This clonotype was recorded at least ten times. The rearrangement uses TRBV6-9 and TRBJ1-1, with D unresolved. Trimming removed 4 bases at V and 8 bases at J, with 5 bases between. The germline gives CDR1 MNHGY, CDR2 SVAAGI. The CDR3 loop spans 10 amino acids. CDR3 coding DNA: TGTGCCAGCAGTTCGGTAGAAGCTTTCTTT. This translates into CASSSVEAFF.

This clonotype was detected ten times or more. The V and J genes are TRBV12-3 or TRBV12-4 and TRBJ2-1; D may be TRBD2 (6 bases). With 2 bases removed from V and 5 bases from J, the gap between germline ends came to 10 bases. The CDR3 spans 14 residues. Written as DNA, the CDR3 is TGTGCCAGCAGTTTACGGGAGAGTCACAATGAGCAGTTCTTC. Its translation is CASSLRESHNEQFF.

The chain is built from TRBV20-1 and TRBJ2-3; 10 nucleotides agree with TRBD2. Trimming at V came to 7 bases and at J to 2 bases, leaving 12 bases not matched to a gene. This CDR3 comprises 16 residues. Germline assignment: CDR1 DFQATT and CDR2 SNEGSKA (reference sequence). The CDR3 nucleotides read TGCAGTGGGGCTGATCCGCTAGCGGGGGACACAGATACGCAGTATTTT. Protein: CSGADPLAGDTDTQYF.

This clonotype was observed many times. The chain employs TRBV11-2 and TRBJ2-1, with D unclear. CDR1 SGHAT and CDR2 FQNNGV come from the germline V gene. The length of the CDR3 is 15 residues. The ends were cut back, 5 bases at V and 6 bases at J, with 17 bases in the middle. The CDR3, as DNA: TGTGCCAGCAGCCCGGTTTCGGCTCTGGGCAATGAGCAGTTCTTC. Its translation is CASSPVSALGNEQFF.

To note about this clonotype: A much larger clone differs by one base, so this may be a read error. This chain uses TRBV12-3 or TRBV12-4 with TRBJ2-5, with TRBD2 as a possible D gene (6 bases). This CDR3 has 16 amino acids. For the CDR3, the DNA is TGTGCCAGCAGCTTAGGAGGAGGGAGCGGCCGAGAGACCCAGTACTTC. It encodes CASSLGGGSGRETQYF.

This clonotype was seen a few times. The genes are TRBV20-1 and TRBJ2-5; 11 bases are shared with TRBD2. This CDR3 has 23 amino acids. V was pared by 0 bases and J by 3 bases, with 27 bases of the junction left unmatched. From germline, CDR1 is DFQATT and CDR2 SNEGSKA (reference sequence). The CDR3 sequence is CSARETIARGFFGTSGQKETQYF. In DNA, the CDR3 is TGCAGTGCTAGAGAGACCATCGCAAGAGGTTTTTTCGGGACTAGCGGCCAAAAAGAGACCCAGTACTTC.

This clonotype came up many times. The chain couples TRBV28 to TRBJ2-5; D uncertain. Trimming removed 6 bases from V and 2 bases from J, with 4 bases in between. The CDR3 is made up of 11 amino acids. Germline V gene data show CDR1 as MDHEN and CDR2 as SYDVKM. This CDR3 is CASRFQETQYF. The CDR3 DNA follows: TGTGCCAGCAGGTTTCAAGAGACCCAGTACTTC.

This clonotype was recorded at least ten times. The genes are TRBV12-3 or TRBV12-4 and TRBJ2-1, with 7 bases matching TRBD2. The V gene end was trimmed by 5 bases and the J gene end by 8 bases; junction bases not matched to a gene: 12. The CDR3 extends over 15 amino acids. CDR3 amino acids: CASSVMGGIRYEQFF. CDR3 nucleotides: TGTGCCAGCAGTGTCATGGGAGGGATCAGGTATGAGCAGTTCTTC.

Here the CDR3 reads CSASGGQAHNEQFF. CDR3 DNA: TGCAGTGCCAGCGGGGGGCAGGCACACAATGAGCAGTTCTTC. The chain uses TRBV20-1 and TRBJ2-1, with TRBD2 matching over 9 bases. This CDR3 comprises 14 residues. CDR1 and CDR2 from the germline V gene are DFQATT and SNEGSKA (reference sequence). With 6 bases clipped from V and 5 bases from J, the junction kept 8 bases outside the gene matches.

This clonotype was picked up many times. The V call is TRBV7-2, the J call TRBJ1-1; D is ambiguous. In germline, CDR1 is SGHTA, CDR2 FQGNSA. Trimming took 2 bases from V and 7 from J, leaving 8 bases between them. The CDR3 consists of 12 residues. The CDR3 loop reads CASSLLRDEAFF. In DNA, the CDR3 is TGTGCCAGCAGCTTACTGAGGGATGAAGCTTTCTTT. The complete variable domain, with remaining parts taken from reference TRBV7-2 and TRBJ1-1, reads GAGVSQSPSNKVTEKGKDVELRCDPISGHTALYWYRQSLGQGLEFLIYFQGNSAPDKSGLPSDRFSAERTGGSVSTLTIQRTQQEDSAVYLCASSLLRDEAFFGQGTRLTVV.